This passage covers 27 T cell receptor beta chains from one sample sequenced in a study of blood T cell repertoires in COVID-19. Generated by immunoSEQ multiplex PCR, the TCRdb table keeps only in-frame clones and is missing some. The sample holds roughly 500,000 clones, 85% to 90% seen once. Specimen: PBMCs or T cells enriched from blood (not recorded which). All receptors come from a woman aged 40 to 50 who had recovered from COVID-19.

This rearrangement joins TRBV7-9 to TRBJ2-1; D is unclear. This CDR3 has 15 residues. Germline V gene sequence: CDR1 SEHNR, CDR2 FQNEAQ (reference sequence). The V end lost 1 base, the J end lost 3 bases, and 10 bases lay between the germline ends. In nucleotides, the CDR3 is TGTGCCAGCAGCTTAGGAGTATCGAGCTACAATGAGCAGTTCTTC. Its protein product is CASSLGVSSYNEQFF.

The chain joins TRBV18 to TRBJ1-4; no definite D call. V gave up 2 bases and J gave up 6 bases, with 10 bases separating them. The CDR3 is 14 amino acids. CDR1 KGHSH and CDR2 LQKENI come from the germline V gene. CDR3 coding DNA: TGTGCCAGCTCACCAAGTACGAGGGATGAAAAACTGTTTTTT. Amino acid sequence: CASSPSTRDEKLFF.

This chain joins TRBV19 and TRBJ2-1; 9 positions match TRBD2. There are 19 residues in the CDR3. The V segment lost 1 base and the J segment 4 bases; nucleotides outside the gene matches: 14. Germline V lookup: CDR1 LNHDA, CDR2 SQIVND (reference sequence). The CDR3 region has the DNA TGTGCCAGTAGTATAGGCCGGCTTAGCGGGAGACGCCCTTACAATGAGCAGTTCTTC. Protein product: CASSIGRLSGRRPYNEQFF. The full variable domain, in which reference TRBV19 and TRBJ2-1 provide the parts outside the CDR3, is DGGITQSPKYLFRKEGQNVTLSCEQNLNHDAMYWYRQDPGQGLRLIYYSQIVNDFQKGDIAEGYSVSREKKESFPLTVTSAQKNPTAFYLCASSIGRLSGRRPYNEQFFGPGTRLTVL.

This clone has a handful of counts. The V call is TRBV7-2, the J call TRBJ2-2; D is ambiguous. CDR1 is SGHTA and CDR2 is FQGNSA in the germline V gene. The CDR3 is 13 residues long. V lost 5 bases and J lost 6, with 10 bases in between. CDR3 coding DNA: TGTGCCAGCAGCGCAGGAAGAGCCGGGGAGCTGTTTTTT. It codes for CASSAGRAGELFF.

V and J are TRBV4-1 and TRBJ2-1; maybe TRBD2 (6 bases). Germline values: CDR1 MGHRA, CDR2 YSYEKL. This CDR3 spans 16 amino acids. The V end lost 0 bases, the J end lost 12 bases, and 21 bases lay between the germline ends. CDR3 nucleotides: TGCGCCAGCAGCCAAGATCGGGGGACGTCCCGGACGAGGCAGTTCTTC. The encoded protein is CASSQDRGTSRTRQFF.

The CDR3 sequence is CASIRTGSTYEQYF. The CDR3 DNA reads TGTGCCAGCATCCGGACAGGGAGTACGTACGAGCAGTACTTC. The chain carries TRBV5-6 and TRBJ2-7; 8 nucleotides agree with TRBD1. Germline V gene sequence: CDR1 SGHDT, CDR2 YYEEEE. The CDR3 spans 14 residues. Trimming removed 6 bases from V and 4 bases from J; junction bases left unmatched: 9.

The chain carries TRBV25-1 and TRBJ1-1; possibly TRBD1 for D (6 bases). The CDR3 loop spans 14 amino acids. V was clipped by 2 bases and J by 4 bases, with 11 bases between them. Germline CDR1 reads MGHDK; CDR2 reads SYGVNS. In DNA form, the CDR3 reads TGTGCCAGCAGTGAAACAGGGCCGGCCACTGAAGCTTTCTTT. This encodes CASSETGPATEAFF.

The rearrangement joins TRBV11-2 to TRBJ1-2; 8 bases match TRBD1. Germline CDR1 and CDR2: SGHAT and FQNNGV. J gave up 3 bases and V 1 base, and 4 bases lay outside the gene matches. This CDR3 has 15 amino acids. The CDR3 region has the DNA TGTGCCAGCAGCTTAGGGACAGGGAACGACTATGGCTACACCTTC. This encodes CASSLGTGNDYGYTF. Supplemented by reference TRBV11-2 and TRBJ1-2, the full variable domain reads EAGVAQSPRYKIIEKRQSVAFWCNPISGHATLYWYQQILGQGPKLLIQFQNNGVVDDSQLPKDRFSAERLKGVDSTLKIQPAKLEDSAVYLCASSLGTGNDYGYTFGSGTRLTVV.

The V call is TRBV7-8, the J call TRBJ1-6, with 10 bases lining up with TRBD1. Per germline, CDR1 SGHVS and CDR2 FQNEAQ. The V gene end was trimmed by 1 base and the J gene end by 8 bases; junction bases not matched to a gene: 2. CDR3 size: 15 residues. The CDR3 protein is CASSLGTGGYSPLHF. The CDR3 DNA follows: TGTGCCAGCAGCTTAGGGACAGGGGGTTATTCACCCCTCCACTTT.

V and J are TRBV6-5 and TRBJ2-3, with D maybe TRBD1 (5 bases). The length of the CDR3 is 15 residues. The V end was cut by 0 bases, the J end by 3 bases, with 10 bases between. Per the germline V gene, CDR1 is MNHEY and CDR2 is SVGAGI. CDR3 amino acids: CASSYSGQGTDTQYF. For the CDR3, the DNA is TGTGCCAGCAGTTACTCGGGCCAGGGAACAGATACGCAGTATTTT.

This chain connects TRBV9 to TRBJ2-5; tentative D call: TRBD2 (5 bases). Germline CDR1 and CDR2: SGDLS and YYNGEE. The CDR3 sequence is 14 residues long. Trimming removed 0 bases from V and 2 bases from J, with 8 bases in between. The CDR3 spells CASSVVRDQETQYF. The CDR3 DNA sequence: TGTGCCAGCAGCGTAGTGAGGGATCAAGAGACCCAGTACTTC.

This clone was seen just once. The chain joins TRBV5-4 to TRBJ1-1, with D perhaps matching TRBD1 (5 bases). The CDR3 sequence is 16 residues long. V was pared by 4 bases and J by 1 base, with 17 bases between. CDR1 and CDR2 (germline): SGHNT, YYREEE (reference sequence). The DNA of the CDR3 is TGTGCCAGCAGCGACCCGACAGCAGGCAAGAACACTGAAGCTTTCTTT. Amino acid sequence: CASSDPTAGKNTEAFF.

The V and J genes are TRBV5-8 and TRBJ1-6, with 8 positions matching TRBD1. The CDR3 runs to 16 residues. Germline-derived CDR1 and CDR2 are SGHTS and YDEGEE. The V and J ends lost 1 base and 4 bases, in that order; junction bases with no gene match: 4. CDR3 sequence reads: CASSLNRGMYNSPLHF. Written as DNA, the CDR3 is TGTGCCAGCAGCTTGAACAGGGGGATGTATAATTCACCCCTCCACTTT.

The chain joins TRBV27 to TRBJ1-2; 12 nucleotides match TRBD1. CDR1 and CDR2 from the germline V gene are MNHEY and SMNVEV (reference sequence). The CDR3 runs to 16 residues. The junction had 9 bases not matched to a gene; V was cut back by 4 bases and J by 6 bases. The CDR3 region has the DNA TGTGCCAGCAGTTCAATGGGACAGGGGGCGTCTGATGGCTACACCTTC. Translating gives CASSSMGQGASDGYTF.

The V and J genes are TRBV29-1 and TRBJ2-1, with 9 bases matching TRBD2. V dropped 4 bases and J dropped 6; count of bases not matched to a gene: 10. The CDR3 spans 15 residues. Germline V gene sequence: CDR1 SQVTM, CDR2 ANQGSEA. Here the CDR3 DNA reads TGCAGCGTTGCCCAGTGGCGGGAGGGTGGCAATGAGCAGTTCTTC. This encodes CSVAQWREGGNEQFF.

In its sample, this clone was seen once. This rearrangement joins TRBV5-4 to TRBJ2-1, with D possibly TRBD1 on 5 matching bases. This CDR3 spans 15 amino acids. V lost 0 bases, J lost 2 bases, and 9 bases lay in between. Per the germline V gene, CDR1 is SGHNT and CDR2 is YYREEE (reference sequence). CDR3 protein: CASSLGGQTYNEQFF. The CDR3 DNA reads as TGTGCCAGCAGCTTGGGCGGACAAACCTACAATGAGCAGTTCTTC.

This clone was counted a single time. This chain joins TRBV5-4 and TRBJ1-1; tentatively, D is TRBD1 (6 bases). CDR3 length: 14 amino acids. V lost 2 bases and J lost 0, with 8 bases in between. CDR1 is SGHNT and CDR2 is YYREEE in the germline V gene (reference sequence). CDR3 sequence reads: CASSFGQMNTEAFF. CDR3 nucleotide sequence: TGTGCCAGCAGCTTTGGACAGATGAACACTGAAGCTTTCTTT.

This clone was picked up a small number of times. The gene calls are TRBV5-8 and TRBJ2-5, with D possibly being TRBD2 (6 bases). Germline loops: CDR1 SGHTS, CDR2 YDEGEE. V shed 4 bases and J shed 2 bases, with 15 bases lying between them. The CDR3 length is 15 residues. The chain's CDR3 is CASSQGGSEQETQYF. The CDR3 DNA sequence: TGTGCCAGCAGCCAAGGAGGGAGCGAGCAAGAGACCCAGTACTTC. The complete variable domain, with remaining parts taken from reference TRBV5-8 and TRBJ2-5, reads EAGVTQSPTHLIKTRGQQATLRCSPISGHTSVYWYQQALGLGLQFLLWYDEGEERNRGNFPPRFSGRQFPNYSSELNVNALELEDSALYLCASSQGGSEQETQYFGPGTRLLVL.

The chain has TRBV20-1 and TRBJ2-5; 11 bases fit TRBD2. After removal of 3 bases from V and 5 bases from J, the junction contained 8 bases not matched to a gene. CDR3 length: 15 amino acids. Germline V gives CDR1 DFQATT, CDR2 SNEGSKA (reference sequence). This chain's CDR3 is CSASTSGSIVETQYF. For the CDR3, the DNA is TGCAGTGCTAGTACTAGCGGGAGTATCGTGGAGACCCAGTACTTC.

V is TRBV19 and J is TRBJ2-3; TRBD2 agrees at 11 bases. The length of the CDR3 is 17 residues. Germline assignment: CDR1 LNHDA and CDR2 SQIVND (reference sequence). V trimming: 7 bases; J trimming: 0 bases; junction bases outside the gene matches: 9. CDR3 sequence (DNA): TGTGCCAGTAATAATGGGATAGCGGGAGGGAGCACAGATACGCAGTATTTT. Protein: CASNNGIAGGSTDTQYF.

The gene calls are TRBV5-1 and TRBJ2-7, with unresolved D. The germline V gene has CDR1 SGHRS and CDR2 YFSETQ. The CDR3 is 13 residues long. Trimming cost V 0 bases and J 3 bases, with 7 bases left between them. CDR3 DNA: TGCGCCAGCAGCTTGGGGCAAATCTACGAGCAGTACTTC. This translates into CASSLGQIYEQYF. Looking up the rest from reference TRBV5-1 and TRBJ2-7 gives the full variable domain: KAGVTQTPRYLIKTRGQQVTLSCSPISGHRSVSWYQQTPGQGLQFLFEYFSETQRNKGNFPGRFSGRQFSNSRSEMNVSTLELGDSALYLCASSLGQIYEQYFGPGTRLTVT.

This chain joins TRBV4-1 and TRBJ2-5; a weak D match, TRBD1 (5 bases). V was pared by 0 bases and J by 1 base, with 15 bases between. The CDR3 is 17 amino acids. The germline CDR1 and CDR2 sequences are MGHRA and YSYEKL. CDR3 sequence (DNA): TGCGCCAGCAGCCAAGATCCGCCGACAGTCTTCCAAGAGACCCAGTACTTC. Its translation: CASSQDPPTVFQETQYF.

The table lists this clone with a count of one. The chain employs TRBV7-2 and TRBJ1-3; D might be TRBD1 (6 bases). In germline, CDR1 is SGHTA, CDR2 FQGNSA. Trimming pared 2 bases from V and 0 bases from J, leaving 8 bases between. The CDR3 is 15 residues long. For the CDR3, the DNA is TGTGCCAGCAGCTTACAGGGGTACTCTGGAAACACCATATATTTT. Translation: CASSLQGYSGNTIYF.

The count of this clone is one. The CDR3 coding sequence is TGTGCCAGCAGCTTCGTTCCTCAAGAGACCCAGTACTTC. This sequence encodes CASSFVPQETQYF. This chain joins TRBV7-9 and TRBJ2-5; D gene ambiguous. The CDR3 runs 13 residues. CDR1 and CDR2 (germline): SEHNR, FQNEAQ (reference sequence). V shed 3 bases and J shed 2 bases, with 7 bases lying between them. The whole variable domain, remainder taken from reference TRBV7-9 and TRBJ2-5, is DTGVSQNPRHKITKRGQNVTFRCDPISEHNRLYWYRQTLGQGPEFLTYFQNEAQLEKSRLLSDRFSAERPKGSFSTLEIQRTEQGDSAMYLCASSFVPQETQYFGPGTRLLVL.

The V gene is TRBV3-1 (or the pseudogene TRBV3-2), the J gene TRBJ2-1, with 11 bases matching TRBD2. Per the germline V gene, CDR1 is LGHDT and CDR2 is YNNKEL (reference sequence). Germline trimming cut 4 bases from V and 1 base from J; bases unmatched to any gene: 6. This CDR3 has 17 amino acids. CDR3 nucleotides: TGTGCCAGCAGCCCTAGGGGACTAGCGGCGTCCTACAATGAGCAGTTCTTC. Protein: CASSPRGLAASYNEQFF.

This chain joins TRBV29-1 and TRBJ2-1; D is undetermined. V was pared by 4 bases and J by 3 bases, with 10 bases between. The germline V gene has CDR1 SQVTM and CDR2 ANQGSEA. The CDR3 totals 13 residues. CDR3 loop: CSVVGRNYNEQFF. In nucleotides, the CDR3 is TGCAGCGTTGTGGGCAGAAACTACAATGAGCAGTTCTTC.

This clone has only a few counts. Different DNA sequences within this sample yield the same CDR3. The V gene is TRBV6-1, the J gene TRBJ2-7; the match to TRBD2 covers 9 bases. CDR3 length equals 16 residues. The junction had 4 bases not matched to a gene; V was cut back by 1 base and J by 0 bases. Germline CDR1 and CDR2: MNHNS and SASEGT. The DNA for the CDR3 is TGTGCCAGCAGTGAAGGGCTAGCGGGAAGCTCCTACGAGCAGTACTTC. It codes for CASSEGLAGSSYEQYF.